The 10 T cell receptor beta chains below all came from one sample that was sequenced in a study of T cells in localized non-small cell lung cancer. Clones were read by immunoSEQ multiplex PCR, and TCRdb kept only the in-frame ones, dropping some. This table holds about 77,000 clones, roughly 91% found once. Sequencing was performed on peripheral blood, taken before any cancer treatment. The receptor set was obtained from a woman aged 35 to 70 with stage I squamous cell lung carcinoma.

The chain employs TRBV5-4 and TRBJ1-2; unclear D gene. The V end lost 0 bases, the J end lost 6 bases, and 9 bases lay between the germline ends. Germline loops: CDR1 SGHNT, CDR2 YYREEE (reference sequence). CDR3 size: 13 residues. The CDR3, as DNA: TGTGCCAGCAGCTTGGGAGTGGCAGATGGCTACACCTTC. Amino acids: CASSLGVADGYTF.

This chain connects TRBV9 to TRBJ1-1; D gene unclear. V was trimmed by 4 bases and J by 0 bases, leaving 10 bases between them. The CDR3 is 14 amino acids. Germline assignment: CDR1 SGDLS and CDR2 YYNGEE. The CDR3 bases are TGTGCCAGCAGCCCGGGGAGCATGAACACTGAAGCTTTCTTT. Residues: CASSPGSMNTEAFF.

The rearrangement joins TRBV10-3 to TRBJ2-1; maybe TRBD1 (5 bases). V was trimmed by 6 bases and J by 8 bases, leaving 17 bases between them. Germline CDR1 reads ENHRY; CDR2 reads SYGVKD. This CDR3 has 14 amino acids. In DNA, the CDR3 is TGTGCCATCAGAGCTGGGTCCCAGGGCGATGAGCAGTTCTTC. This encodes CAIRAGSQGDEQFF.

The chain couples TRBV6-5 to TRBJ2-7; D might be TRBD1 (5 bases). V was shortened by 5 bases and J by 2 bases, with 10 bases between the two germline ends. This CDR3 is 13 amino acids long. Germline V gene data show CDR1 as MNHEY and CDR2 as SVGAGI. CDR3 sequence (DNA): TGTGCCAGCAGTCCCGTAGGGGCCTACGAGCAGTACTTC. This encodes CASSPVGAYEQYF.

This clone is medium-sized. The rearrangement uses TRBV6-5 and TRBJ1-2; 9 bases fit TRBD1. V shed 6 bases, J shed 8 bases, and the junction held 7 bases outside the gene matches. Germline V CDR1 and CDR2: MNHEY, SVGAGI. CDR3 size: 13 residues. CDR3 sequence: CASSRGQGGGYTF. CDR3 nucleotide sequence: TGTGCCAGCAGCCGGGGACAGGGAGGAGGCTACACCTTC.

CDR3 in DNA: TGTGCCAGCAGCCCACAACAGGGTGGGAATTCACCCCTCCACTTT. Translated: CASSPQQGGNSPLHF. The chain recombines TRBV7-2 with TRBJ1-6, with D possibly matching TRBD1 (6 bases). The ends were cut back, 5 bases at V and 7 bases at J, with 15 bases in the middle. The V gene's germline CDR1 is SGHTA and CDR2 FQGNSA. CDR3 size: 15 residues.

The chain recombines TRBV30 with TRBJ2-5, with 7 bases fitting TRBD1. The CDR3 consists of 13 residues. In germline, CDR1 is GTSNPN, CDR2 SVGIG (reference sequence). V was clipped by 5 bases and J by 5 bases; unmatched bases: 8. CDR3 nucleotide sequence: TGTGCCTGGGCTGAAGACAGGGTGGAGACCCAGTACTTC. Translation gives CAWAEDRVETQYF. The complete variable domain, with remaining parts taken from reference TRBV30 and TRBJ2-5, reads SQTIHQWPATLVQPVGSPLSLECTVEGTSNPNLYWYRQAAGRGLQLLFYSVGIGQISSEVPQNLSASRPQDRQFILSSKKLLLSDSGFYLCAWAEDRVETQYFGPGTRLLVL.

The chain joins TRBV4-2 to TRBJ2-7; perhaps TRBD1 as D (6 bases). V lost 1 base and J 2 bases, leaving 6 bases between the germline ends. CDR1 is LGHNA, CDR2 YNFKEQ, per germline. The CDR3 runs 13 residues. CDR3 in amino acids: CASSQGQAYEQYF. CDR3 bases: TGTGCCAGCAGCCAAGGACAGGCCTACGAGCAGTACTTC.

V gene TRBV11-2 combines with J gene TRBJ1-1, with D unclear. The CDR3 length is 15 residues. V dropped 0 bases and J dropped 0 bases, with 8 bases sitting between them. Germline values: CDR1 SGHAT, CDR2 FQNNGV. This CDR3 reads CASSLEPDMNTEAFF. CDR3 DNA: TGTGCCAGCAGCTTAGAGCCGGATATGAACACTGAAGCTTTCTTT.

The chain couples TRBV5-5 to TRBJ1-6, with a tentative D call TRBD1 (5 bases). The ends were cut back, 0 bases at V and 10 bases at J, with 11 bases in the middle. The CDR3 is 14 residues long. Germline CDR1 reads SGHKS; CDR2 reads YYEKEE (reference sequence). Written as DNA, the CDR3 is TGTGCCAGCAGCTTGGCCCAGAGGGGATCACCCCTCCACTTT. Translation: CASSLAQRGSPLHF.